This paragraph covers one TCR beta chain sequence. None of the glioblastoma patients had an isocitrate dehydrogenase mutation. Before vaccination, two weeks after the third vaccination, and at progression, PBMC were collected. These data belong to a study of glioma-infiltrating T cells after dendritic cell vaccination. The wider study: Monocyte-derived dendritic cells, cultured 7 to 8 days with IL-4 and GM-CSF, were pulsed with autologous tumor lysate.

Per germline, CDR1 KGHSH and CDR2 LQKENI. V gave up 6 bases and J gave up 10 bases; unmatched junction bases: 7. CDR3 size: 12 residues. Up to 2 ug genomic DNA was used for TCRB CDR3 amplification. Measured with immunoSEQ multiplex PCR; TCRdb has only the in-frame clones, and not every one. The profile shows 20,000 or so clones, about four fifths of them singletons. The chain has TRBV18 and TRBJ1-1, with 8 bases aligning to TRBD1. The material sequenced was blood, taken before dendritic cell vaccination. The TCR originated in a human donor with glioblastoma. CDR3 region: CASSREQGGAFF. The CDR3 bases are TGTGCCAGCTCGCGCGAACAGGGGGGAGCTTTCTTT. Full variable domain (missing parts from reference TRBV18 and TRBJ1-1): NAGVMQNPRHLVRRRGQEARLRCSPMKGHSHVYWYRQLPEEGLKFMVYLQKENIIDESGMPKERFSAEFPKEGPSILRIQQVVRGDSAAYFCASSREQGGAFFGQGTRLTVV.